This section outlines one T cell receptor beta chain sequence together with its context. Assay: immunoSEQ multiplex PCR; the TCRdb copy retains only in-frame clones and omits some. The sample contains 150,000 to 200,000 clones, roughly four fifths of which appear only once. This entry is derived from a study of blood T cell repertoires in COVID-19. J lost 3 bases, V lost 2 bases, and 13 bases had no gene match. Per germline, CDR1 SGHVS and CDR2 FNYEAQ. This CDR3 is built from 17 residues. This TCR was recovered from a human donor in a cohort sampled during active COVID-19. V is TRBV7-6 and J is TRBJ2-7; 7 bases agree with TRBD1. Material for sequencing was peripheral blood. Written as DNA, the CDR3 is TGTGCCAGCAGCTTAAACCCCCCCGGACAGGCCAACTACGAGCAGTACTTC. Translating it yields CASSLNPPGQANYEQYF.